The rows below give T cell receptor beta chains drawn from one sample of a study of blood T cell repertoires in COVID-19. Produced via immunoSEQ multiplex PCR; TCRdb's table is partial and in-frame only. The table shows 55,000 to 85,000 clones, with less than 80% occurring only once. What was sequenced was peripheral blood. These receptors came from a man aged 55-75 years with active or convalescent COVID-19. CDR3s include the opening cysteine and the closing phenylalanine or tryptophan. The D gene is left open where the match is weak. The size field is filled for only some rows; it gives once, few, many or a size class.

V gene,D gene,J gene,clone size,CDR3 DNA,CDR3 protein
TRBV27,-,TRBJ2-7,-,TGTGCCAGCAGTTTAAGTGTCAGTCCCCACGAGCAGTACTTC,CASSLSVSPHEQYF
TRBV5-6,-,TRBJ2-1,once,TGTGCCAGCAGTTACCTAGACAGCTCTTACAATGAGCAGTTCTTC,CASSYLDSSYNEQFF
TRBV2,-,TRBJ2-3,-,TGTGCCAGCAGTGACCCGCGGGGACGGCGGACAGATACGCAGTATTTT,CASSDPRGRRTDTQYF
TRBV7-2,TRBD1,TRBJ1-1,few,TGTGCCAGCAACCTACAGGGGATGAACACTGAAGCTTTCTTT,CASNLQGMNTEAFF
TRBV12-3/TRBV12-4,-,TRBJ1-1,once,TGTGCCAGCAGTTTAAGCGGGGCTGAAGCTTTCTTT,CASSLSGAEAFF
TRBV29-1,-,TRBJ1-2,-,TGCAGCGTTGTTGAGGGATATGGCTACACCTTC,CSVVEGYGYTF
TRBV7-9,-,TRBJ2-5,few,TGTGCCAGCAGCTTCCGGGCCACAGGGTGGGAGACCCAGTACTTC,CASSFRATGWETQYF
TRBV29-1,-,TRBJ1-2,-,TGCAGCGCGGACAGTAACTATGGCTACACCTTC,CSADSNYGYTF
TRBV5-1,TRBD1,TRBJ1-4,-,TGCGCCAGCAGCATACAGGGGGCAGGAGCTAATGAAAAACTGTTTTTT,CASSIQGAGANEKLFF
TRBV29-1,TRBD2,TRBJ2-3,-,TGCAGCGTTGAGACTAGCGGGGTCACAGATACGCAGTATTTT,CSVETSGVTDTQYF
TRBV9,TRBD1,TRBJ1-2,few,TGTGCCAGCAGCGCCCCAGGGGGCTATAGTGGCTACACCTTC,CASSAPGGYSGYTF
TRBV7-9,TRBD1,TRBJ2-5,-,TGTGCCAGCAGTCCAGACAGGGGCGGGACCCAGTACTTC,CASSPDRGGTQYF
TRBV10-3,TRBD1,TRBJ1-5,few,TGTGCCATCAGGGGGGGACAGGGAGAGCCCCAGCATTTT,CAIRGGQGEPQHF
TRBV18,-,TRBJ2-7,-,TGTGCCAGCTCACCAAACCTCAGGGGAACCTACGAGCAGTACTTC,CASSPNLRGTYEQYF
TRBV18,-,TRBJ2-3,-,TGTGCCAGCTCACCACCGAGTGCCGGGTCAGATACGCAGTATTTT,CASSPPSAGSDTQYF
TRBV9,-,TRBJ2-7,-,TGTGCCAGCAGCTCACGTCCGGGGTCCTACGAGCAGTACTTC,CASSSRPGSYEQYF
TRBV9,-,TRBJ2-7,once,TGTGCCAGCAGCGATCGTCCCGGGATCCCCTACGAGCAGTACTTC,CASSDRPGIPYEQYF
TRBV5-4,TRBD1,TRBJ1-6,once,TGTGCCAGCAGACCACAGGGGGCTTATTCACCCCTCCACTTT,CASRPQGAYSPLHF
TRBV5-1,TRBD1,TRBJ1-2,-,TGCGCCAGCAGCGGGGCCGGGACAGAGAGTAACTATGGCTACACCTTC,CASSGAGTESNYGYTF
TRBV7-3,-,TRBJ1-6,-,TGTGCCAGCAGCTTAAACCCAGCGGGTAATTCACCCCTCCACTTT,CASSLNPAGNSPLHF
TRBV5-4,-,TRBJ2-7,-,TGTGCCAGCAGCTTCGGGCAGGGGAGCTCCTACGAGCAGTACTTC,CASSFGQGSSYEQYF
TRBV10-2,-,TRBJ2-5,-,TGCGCCAGCAGTGCATTAGCCGCCGAGACCCAGTACTTC,CASSALAAETQYF
TRBV11-1,TRBD1,TRBJ1-1,once,TGTGCCAGCAGCTCCGGACAGGGGAACACTGAAGCTTTCTTT,CASSSGQGNTEAFF
TRBV6-1,-,TRBJ2-5,-,TGTGCCAGCAATGAAAGCGGGCAAGAGACCCAGTACTTC,CASNESGQETQYF
TRBV19,-,TRBJ2-1,once,TGTGCCAGTAATCGAAGCCCGAGCTCCTACAATGAGCAGTTCTTC,CASNRSPSSYNEQFF
TRBV9,-,TRBJ2-2,many,TGTGCCAGCAGTCAGTCAGGAGGCACCGGGGAGCTGTTTTTT,CASSQSGGTGELFF
TRBV5-4,TRBD1,TRBJ2-2,few,TGTGCCAGCAGCGGAACAGGGGTCAACACCGGGGAGCTGTTTTTT,CASSGTGVNTGELFF
TRBV20-1,-,TRBJ1-2,-,TGCAGTGCTACCGCGAGCTATGGCTACACCTTC,CSATASYGYTF
TRBV6-6,TRBD1,TRBJ1-5,-,TGTGCCAGCAGTCCAGGGACAGGGGGCATCGGTCAGCCCCAGCATTTT,CASSPGTGGIGQPQHF
TRBV28,-,TRBJ2-5,-,TGTGCCAGCAGTTTCCATGGCTGGGAGACCCAGTACTTC,CASSFHGWETQYF
TRBV6-4,-,TRBJ1-4,-,TGTGCCAGCAGTGACGAAGTCGGTAGTGAAAAACTGTTTTTT,CASSDEVGSEKLFF
TRBV6-5,-,TRBJ1-4,-,TGTGCCAGCAGTTACTCTGGGGCGCAGACTAATGAAAAACTGTTTTTT,CASSYSGAQTNEKLFF
TRBV21-1,-,TRBJ2-5,-,TGTGCCAGCCTCGAGACAGGGGAGAAAGAGACCCAGTACTTC,CASLETGEKETQYF
TRBV15,TRBD2,TRBJ2-5,-,TGTGCCACCAGCAGAGAAGGGACTAGCGAGGAGACCCAGTACTTC,CATSREGTSEETQYF
TRBV5-1,TRBD1,TRBJ1-4,-,TGCGCCAGCAGCCCGGGACAGCCAGGAGGGGAAAAACTGTTTTTT,CASSPGQPGGEKLFF
TRBV7-2,TRBD1,TRBJ1-5,few,TGTGCCAGCAGAGACAGGGGACCCTATCAGCCCCAGCATTTT,CASRDRGPYQPQHF
TRBV6-5,TRBD1,TRBJ1-6,-,TGTGCCAGCAGTTACCGGGACAGGGGCTCACCCCTCCACTTT,CASSYRDRGSPLHF
TRBV24-1,-,TRBJ1-2,-,TGTGCCACCAGTGTTGGGAGAGACTATGGCTACACCTTC,CATSVGRDYGYTF
TRBV28,-,TRBJ1-5,few,TGTGCCAGCAGTTTCGGGGCAGGGGCCCAGCCCCAGCATTTT,CASSFGAGAQPQHF
TRBV18,TRBD2,TRBJ2-7,once,TGTGCCAGCTCGCTGCCCCCCCGACTAGCGGGGGTTTACGAGCAGTACTTC,CASSLPPRLAGVYEQYF
TRBV30,-,TRBJ1-5,-,TGTGCCTGGAGTGTAGACATCATCAATCAGCCCCAGCATTTT,CAWSVDIINQPQHF
TRBV5-8,-,TRBJ1-1,many,TGTGCCAGCAGCTTAACAGTGAACACTGAAGCTTTCTTT,CASSLTVNTEAFF
TRBV6-5,-,TRBJ1-4,once,TGTGCAAATCAAGGGGGGGCTTTTTTTGGAAAACTGTTTTTT,CANQGGAFFGKLFF
TRBV30,-,TRBJ2-7,-,TGTGCCTGGAGGGGTCCAAATGGCAGGTTTGCCTACGAGCAGTACTTC,CAWRGPNGRFAYEQYF
TRBV19,-,TRBJ1-2,-,TGTGCCAGTACGGGAGGCTCCCCCGCTATTGGCTACACCTTC,CASTGGSPAIGYTF